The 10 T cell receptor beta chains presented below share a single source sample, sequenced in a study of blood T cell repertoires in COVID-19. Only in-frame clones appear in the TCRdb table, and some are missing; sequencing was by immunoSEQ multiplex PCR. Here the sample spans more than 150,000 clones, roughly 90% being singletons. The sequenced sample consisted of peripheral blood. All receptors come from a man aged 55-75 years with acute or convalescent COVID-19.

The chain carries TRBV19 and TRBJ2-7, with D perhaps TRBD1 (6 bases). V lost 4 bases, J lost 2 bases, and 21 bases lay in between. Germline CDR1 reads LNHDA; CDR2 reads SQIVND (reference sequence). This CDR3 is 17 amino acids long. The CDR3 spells CASSTGYRAAGTYEQYF. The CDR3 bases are TGTGCCAGTAGTACAGGATACAGGGCCGCCGGGACCTACGAGCAGTACTTC.

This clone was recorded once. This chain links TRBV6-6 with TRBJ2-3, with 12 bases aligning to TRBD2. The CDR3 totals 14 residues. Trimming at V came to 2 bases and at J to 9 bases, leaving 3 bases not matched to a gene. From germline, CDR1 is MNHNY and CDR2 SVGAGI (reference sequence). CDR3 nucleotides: TGTGCCAGCAGTTACGGGCTAGCGGGGGGGACGCAGTATTTT. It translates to CASSYGLAGGTQYF.

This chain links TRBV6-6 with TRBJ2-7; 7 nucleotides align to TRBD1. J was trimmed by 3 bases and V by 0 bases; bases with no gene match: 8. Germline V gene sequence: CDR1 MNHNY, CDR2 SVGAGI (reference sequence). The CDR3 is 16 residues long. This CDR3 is CASSYSKGQSGYEQYF. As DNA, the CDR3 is TGTGCCAGCAGTTACTCGAAGGGACAGAGTGGCTACGAGCAGTACTTC.

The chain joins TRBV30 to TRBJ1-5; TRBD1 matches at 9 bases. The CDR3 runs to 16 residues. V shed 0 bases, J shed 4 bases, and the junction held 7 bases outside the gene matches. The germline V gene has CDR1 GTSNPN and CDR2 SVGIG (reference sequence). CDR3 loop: CAWSVSGTGYNQPQHF. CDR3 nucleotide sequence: TGTGCCTGGAGTGTCTCGGGGACAGGGTATAATCAGCCCCAGCATTTT. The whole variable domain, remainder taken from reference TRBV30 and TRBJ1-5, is SQTIHQWPATLVQPVGSPLSLECTVEGTSNPNLYWYRQAAGRGLQLLFYSVGIGQISSEVPQNLSASRPQDRQFILSSKKLLLSDSGFYLCAWSVSGTGYNQPQHFGDGTRLSIL.

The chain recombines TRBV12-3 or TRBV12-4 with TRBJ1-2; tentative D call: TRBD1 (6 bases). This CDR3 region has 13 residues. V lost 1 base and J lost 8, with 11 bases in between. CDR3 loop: CASSLVQGSGYTF. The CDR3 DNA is TGTGCCAGCAGTTTAGTACAGGGAAGCGGCTACACCTTC.

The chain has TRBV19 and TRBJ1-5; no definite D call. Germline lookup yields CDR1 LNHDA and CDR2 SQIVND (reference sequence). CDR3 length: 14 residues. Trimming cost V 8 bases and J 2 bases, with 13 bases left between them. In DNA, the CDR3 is TGTGCCAGTCAGTTACACGGGGGCAATCAGCCCCAGCATTTT. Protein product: CASQLHGGNQPQHF.

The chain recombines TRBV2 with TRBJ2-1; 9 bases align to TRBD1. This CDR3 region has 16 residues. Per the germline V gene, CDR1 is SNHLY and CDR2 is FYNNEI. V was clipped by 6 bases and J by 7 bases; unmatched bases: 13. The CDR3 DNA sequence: TGTGCCAGCAGGGCCACAGGGGGCGCTTTACGGAATGAGCAGTTCTTC. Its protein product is CASRATGGALRNEQFF.

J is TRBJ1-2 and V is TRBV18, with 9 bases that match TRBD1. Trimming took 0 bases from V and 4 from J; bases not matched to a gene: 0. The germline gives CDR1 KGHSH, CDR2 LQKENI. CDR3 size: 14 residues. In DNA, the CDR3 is TGTGCCAGCTCACCACCGGGACAGGGCTATGGCTACACCTTC. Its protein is CASSPPGQGYGYTF.

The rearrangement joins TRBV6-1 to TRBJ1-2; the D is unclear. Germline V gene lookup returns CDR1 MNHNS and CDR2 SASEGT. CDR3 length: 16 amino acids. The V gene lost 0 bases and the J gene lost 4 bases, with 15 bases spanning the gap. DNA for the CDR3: TGTGCCAGCAGTGAAGCGCCGGGGAGAACTAGCTATGGCTACACCTTC. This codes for CASSEAPGRTSYGYTF.

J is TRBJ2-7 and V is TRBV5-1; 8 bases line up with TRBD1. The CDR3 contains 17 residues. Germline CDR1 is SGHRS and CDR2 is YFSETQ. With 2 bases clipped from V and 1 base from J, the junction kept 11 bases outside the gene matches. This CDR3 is CASSFPTGTGRSYEQYF. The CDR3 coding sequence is TGCGCCAGCAGCTTTCCAACCGGGACAGGTAGATCCTACGAGCAGTACTTC. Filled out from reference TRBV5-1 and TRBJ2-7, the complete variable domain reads KAGVTQTPRYLIKTRGQQVTLSCSPISGHRSVSWYQQTPGQGLQFLFEYFSETQRNKGNFPGRFSGRQFSNSRSEMNVSTLELGDSALYLCASSFPTGTGRSYEQYFGPGTRLTVT.